This T cell receptor beta chain came from a study of T cells in Graves' hyperthyroidism and ophthalmopathy. Study-wide results and limits: The model made its ophthalmopathy prediction, and onset followed a median around 6.5 months later.

It was RNA transcripts that yielded the amplified TCR beta CDR3 regions. When the TCR CDR3 underwent first-round RT-PCR, the HTBI primer set was used. MiXCR, applied by TCRdb to the multiplex PCR reads, yields one record per CDR3 protein. Of roughly 170,000 distinct CDR3 sequences listed, over 15% were seen once; the top ten hold 25% to 35%. This clonotype came up a few times. Its antigen is undetermined. CDR1 SGHTS and CDR2 YDEGEE come from the germline V gene. V was shortened by 0 bases and J by 6 bases, with 9 bases between the two germline ends. CDR3 size: 13 residues. Reasons for excluding patients were uncontrolled infection, other autoimmune disease, pregnancy or lactation. It was less than 13 ml of fresh peripheral blood that supplied the PBMCs.

This chain joins TRBV5-8 and TRBJ2-5; D uncertain. This receptor was identified in a woman in her fifties or sixties with Graves' hyperthyroidism. Sequencing was done on a sample of blood. The CDR3, as DNA: TGTGCCAGCAGCTTGGAGTTGGTGCAGACCCAGTACTTC. This encodes CASSLELVQTQYF.